This T cell receptor (beta chain) was sequenced during a study of blood T cell repertoires in COVID-19. In the source study's methods: By means of reference gene primer amplification, nucleated cell counts were estimated. Produced via immunoSEQ multiplex PCR; TCRdb's table is partial and in-frame only. V, J and clone size are those of that table, while D and trimming were read from the DNA. Of approximately 220,000 clones detected, around 90% appear once; the ten largest clones hold roughly 16%. The CDR3 runs 11 residues. In germline, CDR1 is LGHNA, CDR2 YSLEER. V lost 1 base and J lost 7, with 4 bases in between.

The rearrangement uses TRBV4-3 and TRBJ1-2; no definite D call. This clonotype was obtained from a man aged 25 to 45 who had been exposed to COVID-19. The sequencing input was PBMCs or T cells enriched from blood (not recorded which). CDR3 sequence reads: CASSQALGYTF. CDR3 nucleotides: TGCGCCAGCAGCCAAGCCCTTGGCTACACCTTC.